This T cell receptor (beta chain) was found in a study of blood T cell repertoires in COVID-19 (dated by TCRdb to about 2020). For context, the study as a whole: Collaborator samples came from the United States, Italy and Spain and covered acute and convalescent phases of COVID-19. The dataset comprised deeply sampled blood TCRbeta repertoires from subjects exposed to, actively infected with, or recovered from COVID-19. A freely available public database, intended as a resource for researchers studying the immune response to SARS-CoV-2, is where the repertoires were released. Samples came from the ongoing ImmuneRACE study (first 160 participants) plus 1,254 subjects from 6 global collaborators. A de-identified subject ID, COVID-19 status, age in years and sex were almost always included in the sample metadata. The prospective study material was composed of cDNA or gDNA derived from T cells, B-cell-depleted T cells, or PBMCs. HLA class I and class II types, where available, came from metadata supplied by the sample provider rather than from assay-based typing.

Based on the germline V gene, the CDR1 and CDR2 sequences are MDHEN and SYDVKM. The V end gives up 6 bases and the J end 10 bases, leaving 14 bases in the junction not matched to a gene. The CDR3 starts with the cysteine, ends with the phenylalanine, and has 15 residues. The retained sequence is limited to the CDR3, 45 bases, with the frame set at the first base. TCRbeta CDR3 regions were amplified from genomic DNA by means of the immunoSEQ Assay, a bias-controlled multiplex PCR. Concerning the study's data processing: Nucleated cell counts per sample were estimated from amplification of reference gene primers within the assay. To quantify the absolute abundance of each unique TCRbeta CDR3 rearrangement, sequence reads were collapsed and filtered. For each sample, productive Simpson clonality was calculated by taking the square root of Simpson's diversity index across productive rearrangements. Imported from immuneACCESS, the table was reduced by TCRdb to in-frame sequences with V and J called. These copies leave out some clones; in studies compared against another copy, an unresolved V gene accounts for under half, and the cause of the remainder is not known. V and J calls and clone size come straight from that table; D and trimming were deduced from the DNA. A total of 250,000 to 350,000 clones appear in this sample, around 89% of them only once. The ten largest clones add up to 3.5% to 4.5% of the sample.

As regards this clone: This clone's antigen is unknown. Base qualities are not at hand, and no much larger clone is one base apart.

The paper's findings and limits, for the study overall: Clinical and demographic metadata were provided uncurated, with the amount varying by source and participant.

In the prospective study, participants were roughly 18 to 95 years old, resided in approximately 25 geographic areas of the United States, and were enrolled through a virtual design. Cohort assignment in the prospective study relied on participant-reported clinical history from a screening survey and a study questionnaire. In the prospective study, mobile phlebotomists collected whole blood, serum and a nasopharyngeal or oropharyngeal swab from each participant. Prospective study participants could optionally give additional blood draws and questionnaires over a roughly 2-month period. Prospective study blood samples were shipped either frozen or at room temperature before DNA extraction.

The receptor comes from a woman aged 18-29 years with acute COVID-19. Sequencing used PBMCs or T cells enriched from blood (not recorded which). Here the chain combines TRBV28 and TRBJ2-1; the central 8 bases match TRBD2. The CDR3 protein sequence reads: CASSIGSAGAKEQFF. At the DNA level, the sequence is TGTGCCAGCAGCATAGGATCAGCGGGAGCGAAAGAGCAGTTCTTC.